This TCR beta chain was sequenced for a study of T cells in women clearing cervical HPV infection. Profiled with immunoSEQ multiplex PCR; TCRdb holds only in-frame clones, not every one. Recorded for this sample: 35,000 to 45,000 clones. CDR1 SGHTA and CDR2 FQGNSA come from the germline V gene. The CDR3 length is 14 residues. Study-wide results and limits: Controls had more TRBV6-7 (around 0.15%) than cases (about 0.11%).

As for this clone: The target antigen is unknown. With the read ending 3 residues before the CDR3 end, the germline J gene is used to fill in that end.

This sequence originates from a woman between 18 and 75 years old with a cervical HPV16 infection that either progressed to CIN3+ or cleared (not recorded which). The rearrangement uses TRBV7-2 and TRBJ2-4; 10 nucleotides match TRBD1. The sequenced sample consisted of blood buffy coat. Partial CDR3 DNA: TGTGCCAGCAGCTACGGGACAGGGGACTATGGT. It specifies CASSYGTGDYG. The whole CDR3 reads CASSYGTGDYGQYF.